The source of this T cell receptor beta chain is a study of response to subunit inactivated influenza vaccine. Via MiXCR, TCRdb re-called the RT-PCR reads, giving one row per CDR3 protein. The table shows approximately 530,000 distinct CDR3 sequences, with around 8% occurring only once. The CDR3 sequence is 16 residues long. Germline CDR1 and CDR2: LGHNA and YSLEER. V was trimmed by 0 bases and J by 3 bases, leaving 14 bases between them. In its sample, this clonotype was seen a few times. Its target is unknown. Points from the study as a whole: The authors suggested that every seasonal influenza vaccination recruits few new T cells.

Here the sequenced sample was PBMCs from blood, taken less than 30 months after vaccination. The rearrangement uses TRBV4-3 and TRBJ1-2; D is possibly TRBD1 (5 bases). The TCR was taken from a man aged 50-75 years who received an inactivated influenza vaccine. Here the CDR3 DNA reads TGCGCCAGCAGCCAAGACCGGGACCGACTCTACTATGGCTACACCTTC. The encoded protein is CASSQDRDRLYYGYTF.